Sequencing of this T cell receptor beta chain was carried out in a study of blood T cell repertoires in COVID-19. Trimming removed 1 base from V and 4 bases from J; junction bases left unmatched: 6. Germline assignment: CDR1 LGHNA and CDR2 YNFKEQ. There are 17 residues in the CDR3. Using immunoSEQ multiplex PCR, the repertoire was profiled, and TCRdb retains in-frame clones only, with some absent. Here the sample spans approximately 70,000 clones, about 85% being singletons. Enrolment of Seattle patients took place during active infection, and they were followed longitudinally. Sequencing was done on a sample of peripheral blood. The rearrangement uses TRBV4-2 and TRBJ2-1, with TRBD2 identical over 11 bases. The sequence came from a woman aged 45 to 65 with COVID-19, enrolled during active disease. The DNA of the CDR3 is TGTGCCAGCAGCCAAGGTGCAGGGACTAGCGGATACAATGAGCAGTTCTTC. It is translated as CASSQGAGTSGYNEQFF.